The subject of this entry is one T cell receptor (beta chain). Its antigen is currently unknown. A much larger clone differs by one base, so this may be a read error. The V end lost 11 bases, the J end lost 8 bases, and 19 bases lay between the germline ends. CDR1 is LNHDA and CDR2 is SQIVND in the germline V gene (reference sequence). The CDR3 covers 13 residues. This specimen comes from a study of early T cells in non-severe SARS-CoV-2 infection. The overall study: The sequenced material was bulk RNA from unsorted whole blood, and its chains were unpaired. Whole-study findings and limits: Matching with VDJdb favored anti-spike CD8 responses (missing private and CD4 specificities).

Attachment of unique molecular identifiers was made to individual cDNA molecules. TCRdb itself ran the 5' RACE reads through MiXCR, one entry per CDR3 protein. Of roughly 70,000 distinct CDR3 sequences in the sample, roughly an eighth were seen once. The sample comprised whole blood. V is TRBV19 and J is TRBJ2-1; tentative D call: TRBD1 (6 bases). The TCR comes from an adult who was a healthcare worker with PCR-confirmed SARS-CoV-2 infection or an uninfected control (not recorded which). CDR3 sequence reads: CASRDKGLDEQFF. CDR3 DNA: TGTGCCTCCCGGGACAAGGGGCTCGATGAGCAGTTCTTC.